A selection of T cell receptor beta chains follows, all from one sample in a study of Graves' ophthalmopathy and Graves' hyperthyroidism. In TCRdb, the multiplex PCR reads were re-called with MiXCR into one record per CDR3 protein. The data hold about 390,000 distinct CDR3 sequences, with about 16% observed a single time. Sequences were obtained from peripheral blood. Receptors were obtained from a woman aged 18-29 years with stable Graves' hyperthyroidism. The CDR3 runs from the conserved cysteine through the conserved F or W. The order of the fields is clone size, V gene, J gene, D gene, CDR3 DNA, CDR3 protein. D genes are given only for firm matches. Some rows have no size entry. The others give once, few or many, or a class for an expanded clone.

>many|TRBV6-5|TRBJ1-2|.
TGTGCCAGCAGTTACTCAGGAAGGGATTATGGCTACACCTTC
CASSYSGRDYGYTF
>many|TRBV27|TRBJ1-6|.
TGTGCCAGCAGTCCCCCGGACAGACTACCTTCACCCCTCCACTTT
CASSPPDRLPSPLHF
>many|TRBV24-1|TRBJ1-1|.
TGTGCCACCAGTGGTCGGAACACTGAAGCTTTCTTT
CATSGRNTEAFF
>many|TRBV5-1|TRBJ2-2|TRBD1
TGCGCCAGCATCCTAGGACAGGGAAGTCCCGGGGAGCTGTTTTTT
CASILGQGSPGELFF
>.|TRBV3-1|TRBJ2-4|.
TGTGCCAGCAGCCAAGAGGTCCACTTTACCAGAGCCAAAAACATTCAGTACTTC
CASSQEVHFTRAKNIQYF
>many|TRBV3-1|TRBJ2-5|.
TGTGCCAGCAGTTCACCCTCAACCCGTGAGACCCAGTACTTC
CASSSPSTRETQYF
>few|TRBV6-1|TRBJ2-4|.
TGTGCCAGCTCAGCCAAAAACATTCAGTACTTC
CASSAKNIQYF
>many|TRBV5-1|TRBJ2-7|.
TGCGCCAGCAGCTTGGGGGCGAGGGACGAGCAGTACTTC
CASSLGARDEQYF
>many|TRBV4-1|TRBJ1-1|.
TGCGCCAGCAGCCCAAGGGCTGGGACTGAAGCTTTCTTT
CASSPRAGTEAFF
>many|TRBV6-5|TRBJ1-6|TRBD1
TGTGCCAGCAGTTACTCGACACGACAGGGTATTTCACCCCTCCACTTT
CASSYSTRQGISPLHF
>many|TRBV11-2|TRBJ1-5|.
TGTGCCAGCAGCTTAGTTTCCGGGTCCGATCAGCCCCAGCATTTT
CASSLVSGSDQPQHF
>many|TRBV7-8|TRBJ1-2|.
TGTGCCAGCCACAGGGACCCGGCAGAAGGCTACACCTTC
CASHRDPAEGYTF
>many|TRBV6-5|TRBJ1-5|TRBD1
TGTGCCAGCAGTTATGACAGGGGTCAGCCCCAGCATTTT
CASSYDRGQPQHF
>many|TRBV2|TRBJ2-5|.
TGTGCCAGCGCCCGCCACCTCGAGGGCTCACTAGGGACCCAGTACTTC
CASARHLEGSLGTQYF
>many|TRBV6-2/TRBV6-3|TRBJ2-7|.
TGTGCCAGCACGTTCAGGGGACTGAGTGAGCAGTACTTC
CASTFRGLSEQYF
>.|TRBV6-2/TRBV6-3|TRBJ2-5|TRBD2
TGTGCCAGCAGTTACTCGATTCGCCCTAGCGGGAGGGGACGTCATGAGACCCAGTACTTC
CASSYSIRPSGRGRHETQYF
>many|TRBV6-1|TRBJ1-1|.
TGTGCCAGCAGATCACCCGGCGAGGATACTGAAGCTTTCTTT
CASRSPGEDTEAFF
>many|TRBV7-8|TRBJ1-5|.
TGTGCCAGCAGCCCCGGGGCAGTATGGAGCACGGTTCAGCCCCAGCATTTT
CASSPGAVWSTVQPQHF
>few|TRBV11-2|TRBJ2-4|TRBD1
TGTGCCAGCAGCTTCCCGGACAGGGGGCATGGAAACATTCAGTACTTC
CASSFPDRGHGNIQYF
>many|TRBV12-5|TRBJ2-7|.
TGTGCTAGTGGTTCGCACGGGCCGATCTACGAGCAGTACTTC
CASGSHGPIYEQYF
>many|TRBV7-9|TRBJ1-1|.
TGTGCCAGCAGCCCCGGGACATTCATGAACACTGAAGCTTTCTTT
CASSPGTFMNTEAFF
>.|TRBV12-3/TRBV12-4|TRBJ2-5|.
TGTGCCAGCAGCCTCCTGCGTTGGGAGACCCAGTACTTC
CASSLLRWETQYF
>many|TRBV27|TRBJ2-7|TRBD2
TGTGCCAGCAGTCCCTCTAGCGGGGGCAACGAGCAGTACTTC
CASSPSSGGNEQYF
>few|TRBV6-1|TRBJ2-7|TRBD2
TGTGCCAGCAGCGCAGGACTAGCGGCACGCTACGAGCAGTACTTC
CASSAGLAARYEQYF
>many|TRBV29-1|TRBJ1-2|.
TGCAGTGTCGGGGGGGGAGAAGGCTACACCTTC
CSVGGGEGYTF
>.|TRBV12-5|TRBJ2-5|TRBD1
TGTGCTAGTGGTTGGGACAGGGAAAGGGAGACCCAGTACTTC
CASGWDRERETQYF
>many|TRBV6-5|TRBJ2-7|TRBD2
TGTGCCAGCAGTTACTCCGAGCCTAGCGGGGCTGGCGAGCAGTACTTC
CASSYSEPSGAGEQYF
>many|TRBV12-3/TRBV12-4|TRBJ1-1|TRBD1
TGTGCCAGCGCCCGGCGGGACAGGGAAAGGAACACTGAAGCTTTCTTT
CASARRDRERNTEAFF
>few|TRBV29-1|TRBJ1-2|.
TGCAGCGTTGGCTCTAACTATGGCTACACCTTC
CSVGSNYGYTF
>many|TRBV19|TRBJ2-2|TRBD1
TGTGCCAGTAGTATGGGACAGGAGAACACCGGGGAGCTGTTTTTT
CASSMGQENTGELFF
>many|TRBV7-3|TRBJ1-2|.
TGTGCCAGCAGCTTAACGACTCGGGATGGCTACACCTTC
CASSLTTRDGYTF
>many|TRBV6-1|TRBJ2-5|TRBD2
TGTGCCAGCAGTGTATCGGTAGCGGGGGGCCTAAAACAAGAGACCCAGTACTTC
CASSVSVAGGLKQETQYF
>many|TRBV12-3/TRBV12-4|TRBJ1-3|.
TGTGCCAGCAGTTTAAGCTGGAGCTCTGGAAACACCATATATTTT
CASSLSWSSGNTIYF
>many|TRBV5-1|TRBJ1-1|TRBD1
TGCGCCAGCAGCCGTACGTTCTTGCGGACAGGGACGAACACTGAAGCTTTCTTT
CASSRTFLRTGTNTEAFF
>once|TRBV7-6|TRBJ2-5|.
TGTGCCAGCAGCACGCGGTCTGTTGGGGGTATGGAGACCCAGTACTTC
CASSTRSVGGMETQYF
>many|TRBV24-1|TRBJ2-5|.
TGTGCCACCAGTGACTGGCAAGAACAAGAGACCCAGTACTTC
CATSDWQEQETQYF
>many|TRBV12-3/TRBV12-4|TRBJ1-6|TRBD1
TGTGCCAGCAGTTTAGCGAGAACAGGGGCGCCCCATTCACCCCTCCACTTT
CASSLARTGAPHSPLHF
>.|TRBV29-1|TRBJ2-7|.
TGCAGCGTTGAAGATCGGGGGTCGTTCGGAGGTGAGCAGTACTTC
CSVEDRGSFGGEQYF
>many|TRBV6-5|TRBJ2-7|.
TGTGCCAGCAGTTATAACTCCTACGAGCAGTACTTC
CASSYNSYEQYF
>many|TRBV6-1|TRBJ1-2|TRBD1
TGTGCCAGCAGTGAAGGGGACAGGGGGCTGGGATATGGCTACACCTTC
CASSEGDRGLGYGYTF
>many|TRBV19|TRBJ2-7|.
TGTGCCAGTAGTATCCGACAAGACGGAATATACGAGCAGTACTTC
CASSIRQDGIYEQYF
>.|TRBV6-5|TRBJ2-7|.
TGTGCCAGCAGTTACTCGACAGTGGGCTCGGACGAGCAGTACTTC
CASSYSTVGSDEQYF
>many|TRBV6-5|TRBJ2-5|TRBD1
TGTGCCAGCAGTTACACAGGGGCCGCGGGCGGGACCCAGTACTTC
CASSYTGAAGGTQYF